The source of this T cell receptor beta chain is a study of OX40 agonist ivuxolimab in advanced cancers. Anyone with autoimmune disease history or systemic immunosuppression was excluded. Generated by immunoSEQ multiplex PCR, the TCRdb table keeps only in-frame clones and is missing some. The table records around 80,000 clones, 65% to 90% of them present only once. The source was CD4+ or CD8+ T cells sorted from blood, collected in a trial of the OX40 agonist ivuxolimab. The receptor was derived from an adult with an advanced solid tumor such as melanoma, head and neck, liver or kidney cancer.

For the CDR3, the DNA is TGTGCCAGCAGCTTAAGCGGAGCTCTTGGGGCCAACGTCCTGACTTTC. It codes for CASSLSGALGANVLTF. The chain couples TRBV7-3 to TRBJ2-6; no clear D gene. This CDR3 is 16 amino acids long. Trimming cost V 1 base and J 3 bases, with 10 bases left between them. Germline V gene sequence: CDR1 SGHTA, CDR2 FQGTGA.